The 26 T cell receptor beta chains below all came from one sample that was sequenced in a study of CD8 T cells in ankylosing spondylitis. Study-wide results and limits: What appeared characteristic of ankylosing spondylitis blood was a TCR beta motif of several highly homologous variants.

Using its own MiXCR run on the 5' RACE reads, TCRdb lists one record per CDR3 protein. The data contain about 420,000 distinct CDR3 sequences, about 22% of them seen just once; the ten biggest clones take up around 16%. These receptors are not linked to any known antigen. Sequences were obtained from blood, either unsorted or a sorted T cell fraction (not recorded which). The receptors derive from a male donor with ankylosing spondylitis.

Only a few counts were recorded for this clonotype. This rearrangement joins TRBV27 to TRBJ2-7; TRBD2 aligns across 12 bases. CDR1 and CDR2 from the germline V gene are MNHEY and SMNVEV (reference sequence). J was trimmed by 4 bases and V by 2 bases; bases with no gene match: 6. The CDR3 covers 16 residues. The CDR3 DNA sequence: TGTGCCAGCAGTTTAGGACTAGCGGGAATCGGGTACGAGCAGTACTTC. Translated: CASSLGLAGIGYEQYF.

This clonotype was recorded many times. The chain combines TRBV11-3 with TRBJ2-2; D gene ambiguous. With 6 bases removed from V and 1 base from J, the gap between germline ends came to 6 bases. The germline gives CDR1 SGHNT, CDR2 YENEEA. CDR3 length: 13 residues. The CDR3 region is CASSLMNTGELFF. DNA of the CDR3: TGTGCCAGCAGTTTAATGAACACCGGGGAGCTGTTTTTT.

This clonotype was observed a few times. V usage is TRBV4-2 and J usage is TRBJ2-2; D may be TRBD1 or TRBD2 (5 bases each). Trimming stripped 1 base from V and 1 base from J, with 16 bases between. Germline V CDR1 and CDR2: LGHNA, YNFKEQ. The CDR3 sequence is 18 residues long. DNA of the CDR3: TGTGCCAGCAGCCAAGCCCCGGGGCCTAATTGGAACACCGGGGAGCTGTTTTTT. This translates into CASSQAPGPNWNTGELFF.

DNA for the CDR3: TGTGCCAGCAGTGACAGACGGAGTACCTACGAGCAGTACTTC. Its protein is CASSDRRSTYEQYF. The chain recombines TRBV2 with TRBJ2-7; D unresolved. This CDR3 is 14 amino acids long. Germline V gene sequence: CDR1 SNHLY, CDR2 FYNNEI. V lost 3 bases and J 2 bases, leaving 11 bases between the germline ends.

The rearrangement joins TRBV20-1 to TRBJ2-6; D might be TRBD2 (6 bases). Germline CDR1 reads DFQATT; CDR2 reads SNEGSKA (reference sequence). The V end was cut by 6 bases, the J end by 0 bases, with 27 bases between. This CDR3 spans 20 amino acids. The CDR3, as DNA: TGCAGTGCGATGGGCCCCTTTTTGGAGGGTCTGCCCTCTGGGGCCAACGTCCTGACTTTC. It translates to CSAMGPFLEGLPSGANVLTF.

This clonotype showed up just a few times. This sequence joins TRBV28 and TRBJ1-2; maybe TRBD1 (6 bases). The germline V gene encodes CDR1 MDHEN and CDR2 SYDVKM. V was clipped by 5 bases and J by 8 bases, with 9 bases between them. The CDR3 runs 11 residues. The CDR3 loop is CASSLTGGYTF. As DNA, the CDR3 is TGTGCCAGCAGTCTGACAGGAGGCTACACCTTC.

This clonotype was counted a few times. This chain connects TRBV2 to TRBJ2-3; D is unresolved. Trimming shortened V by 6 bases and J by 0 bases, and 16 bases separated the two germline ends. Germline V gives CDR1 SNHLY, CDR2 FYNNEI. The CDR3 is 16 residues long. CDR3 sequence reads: CASSFRRTLSTDTQYF. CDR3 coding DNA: TGTGCCAGCAGCTTCCGGCGGACGTTAAGCACAGATACGCAGTATTTT.

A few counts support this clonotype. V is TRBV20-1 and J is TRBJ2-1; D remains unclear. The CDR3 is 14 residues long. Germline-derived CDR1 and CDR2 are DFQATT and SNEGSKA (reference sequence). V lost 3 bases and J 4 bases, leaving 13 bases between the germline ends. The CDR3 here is CSASGPQPYNEQFF. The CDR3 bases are TGCAGTGCTAGTGGCCCTCAGCCGTACAATGAGCAGTTCTTC.

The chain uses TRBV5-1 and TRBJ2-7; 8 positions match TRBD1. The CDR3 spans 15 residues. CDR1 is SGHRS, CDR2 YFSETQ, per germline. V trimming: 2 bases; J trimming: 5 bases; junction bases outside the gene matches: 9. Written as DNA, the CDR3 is TGCGCCAGCAGCTTTTTAGGGACAGGAGGCGACGAGCAGTACTTC. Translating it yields CASSFLGTGGDEQYF.

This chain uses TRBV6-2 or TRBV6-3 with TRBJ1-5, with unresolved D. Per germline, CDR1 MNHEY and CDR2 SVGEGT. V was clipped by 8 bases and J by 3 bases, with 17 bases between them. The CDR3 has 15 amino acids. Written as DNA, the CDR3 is TGTGCCAGCGCTCGTTGGGGAGGGCTCAATCAGCCCCAGCATTTT. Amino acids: CASARWGGLNQPQHF.

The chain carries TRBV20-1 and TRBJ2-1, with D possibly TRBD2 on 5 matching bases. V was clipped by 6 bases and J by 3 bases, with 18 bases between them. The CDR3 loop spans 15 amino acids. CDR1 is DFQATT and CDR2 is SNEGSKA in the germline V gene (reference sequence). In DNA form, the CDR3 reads TGCAGTGCCAGACCCTACGGGAATTTCTACAATGAGCAGTTCTTC. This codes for CSARPYGNFYNEQFF.

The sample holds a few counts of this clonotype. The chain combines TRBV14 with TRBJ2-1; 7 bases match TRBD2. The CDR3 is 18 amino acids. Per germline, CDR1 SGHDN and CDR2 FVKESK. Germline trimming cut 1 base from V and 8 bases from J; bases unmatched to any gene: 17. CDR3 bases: TGTGCCAGCAGCCAAGTCGGTGGGGAGGGCGCGCGCTTCCATGAGCAGTTCTTC. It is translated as CASSQVGGEGARFHEQFF.

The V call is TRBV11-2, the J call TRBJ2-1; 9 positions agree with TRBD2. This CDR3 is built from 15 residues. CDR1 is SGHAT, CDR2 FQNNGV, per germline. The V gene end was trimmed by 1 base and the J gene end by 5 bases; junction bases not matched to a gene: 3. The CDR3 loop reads CASSLVAGDHNEQFF. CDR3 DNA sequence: TGTGCCAGCAGCTTAGTAGCGGGAGATCACAATGAGCAGTTCTTC.

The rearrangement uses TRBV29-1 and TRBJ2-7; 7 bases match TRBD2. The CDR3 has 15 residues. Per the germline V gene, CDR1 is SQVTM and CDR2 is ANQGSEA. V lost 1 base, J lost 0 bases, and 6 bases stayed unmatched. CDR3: CSVEGDGRSSYEQYF. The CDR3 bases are TGCAGCGTTGAAGGGGACGGGAGGAGCTCCTACGAGCAGTACTTC.

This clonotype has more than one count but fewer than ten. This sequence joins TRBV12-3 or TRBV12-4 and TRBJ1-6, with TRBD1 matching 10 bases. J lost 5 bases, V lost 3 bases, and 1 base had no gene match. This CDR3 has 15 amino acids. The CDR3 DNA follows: TGTGCCAGCAGTTTGGGGACAGGGGATAATTCACCCCTCCACTTT. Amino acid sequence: CASSLGTGDNSPLHF.

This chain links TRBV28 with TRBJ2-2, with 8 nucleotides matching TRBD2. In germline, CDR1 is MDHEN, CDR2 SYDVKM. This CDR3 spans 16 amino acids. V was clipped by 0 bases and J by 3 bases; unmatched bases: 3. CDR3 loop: CASSLWPGGDTGELFF. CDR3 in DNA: TGTGCCAGCAGTTTATGGCCGGGGGGGGACACCGGGGAGCTGTTTTTT.

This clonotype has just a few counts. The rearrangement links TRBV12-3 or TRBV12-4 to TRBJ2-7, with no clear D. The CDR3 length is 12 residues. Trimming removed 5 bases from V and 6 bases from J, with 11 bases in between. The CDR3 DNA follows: TGTGCCAGCAGTCCACTGTCGGGCGAGCAGTACTTC. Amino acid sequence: CASSPLSGEQYF.

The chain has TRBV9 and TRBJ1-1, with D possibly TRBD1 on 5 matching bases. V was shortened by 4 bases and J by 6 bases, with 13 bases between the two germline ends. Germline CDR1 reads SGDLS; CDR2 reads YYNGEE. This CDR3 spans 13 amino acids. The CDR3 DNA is TGTGCCAGCAGCCGTGGGGCGAAGGCTGAAGCTTTCTTT. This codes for CASSRGAKAEAFF.

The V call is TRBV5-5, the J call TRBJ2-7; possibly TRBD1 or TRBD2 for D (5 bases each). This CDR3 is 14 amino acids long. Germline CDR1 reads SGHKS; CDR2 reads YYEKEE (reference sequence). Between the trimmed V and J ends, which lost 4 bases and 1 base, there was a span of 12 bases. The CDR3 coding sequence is TGTGCCAGCAGCACGGGACGGGCTTCCTACGAGCAGTACTTC. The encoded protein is CASSTGRASYEQYF. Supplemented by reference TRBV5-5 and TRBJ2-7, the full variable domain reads DAGVTQSPTHLIKTRGQQVTLRCSPISGHKSVSWYQQVLGQGPQFIFQYYEKEERGRGNFPDRFSARQFPNYSSELNVNALLLGDSALYLCASSTGRASYEQYFGPGTRLTVT.

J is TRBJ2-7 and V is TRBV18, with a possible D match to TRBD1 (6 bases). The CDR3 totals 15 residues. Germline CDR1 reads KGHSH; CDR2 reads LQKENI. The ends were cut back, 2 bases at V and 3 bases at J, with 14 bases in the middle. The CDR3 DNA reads TGTGCCAGCTCACCAGAAACAGGGACCGGCTACGAGCAGTACTTC. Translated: CASSPETGTGYEQYF.

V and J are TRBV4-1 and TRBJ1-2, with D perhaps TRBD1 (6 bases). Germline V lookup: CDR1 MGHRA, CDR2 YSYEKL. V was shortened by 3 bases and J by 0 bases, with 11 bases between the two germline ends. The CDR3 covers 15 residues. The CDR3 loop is CASSHLRTANYGYTF. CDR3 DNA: TGCGCCAGCAGCCACCTGAGGACAGCTAACTATGGCTACACCTTC.

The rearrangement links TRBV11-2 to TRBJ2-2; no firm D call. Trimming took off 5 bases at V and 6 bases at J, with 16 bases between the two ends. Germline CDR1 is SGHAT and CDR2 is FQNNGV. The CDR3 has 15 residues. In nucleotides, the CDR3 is TGTGCCAGCAGCCGGCGGAATTACGGAGCCGGGGAGCTGTTTTTT. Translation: CASSRRNYGAGELFF.

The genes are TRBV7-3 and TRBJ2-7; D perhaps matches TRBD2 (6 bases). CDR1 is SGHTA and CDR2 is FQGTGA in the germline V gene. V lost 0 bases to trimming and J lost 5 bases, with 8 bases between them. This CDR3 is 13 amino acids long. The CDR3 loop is CASSLTGLNEQYF. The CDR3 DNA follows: TGTGCCAGCAGCTTAACGGGACTCAACGAGCAGTACTTC. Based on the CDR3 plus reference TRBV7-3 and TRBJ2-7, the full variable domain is GAGVSQTPSNKVTEKGKYVELRCDPISGHTALYWYRQSLGQGPEFLIYFQGTGAADDSGLPNDRFFAVRPEGSVSTLKIQRTERGDSAVYLCASSLTGLNEQYFGPGTRLTVT.

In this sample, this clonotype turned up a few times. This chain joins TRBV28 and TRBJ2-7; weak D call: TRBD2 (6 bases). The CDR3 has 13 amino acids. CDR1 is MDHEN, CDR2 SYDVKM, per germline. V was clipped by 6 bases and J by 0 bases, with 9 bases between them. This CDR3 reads CASRLLASYEQYF. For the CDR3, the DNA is TGTGCCAGCAGACTACTAGCCTCCTACGAGCAGTACTTC.

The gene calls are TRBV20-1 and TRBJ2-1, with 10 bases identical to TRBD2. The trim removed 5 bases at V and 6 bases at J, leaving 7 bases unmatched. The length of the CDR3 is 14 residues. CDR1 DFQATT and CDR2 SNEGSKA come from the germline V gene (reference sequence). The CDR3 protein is CSAPSGTSVNEQFF. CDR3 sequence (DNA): TGCAGTGCTCCCTCCGGGACTAGCGTCAATGAGCAGTTCTTC.

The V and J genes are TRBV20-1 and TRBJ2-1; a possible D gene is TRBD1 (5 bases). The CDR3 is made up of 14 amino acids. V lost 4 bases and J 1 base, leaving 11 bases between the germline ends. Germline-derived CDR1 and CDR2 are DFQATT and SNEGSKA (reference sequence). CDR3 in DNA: TGCAGTGCTACACGACAGCTGTCCTACAATGAGCAGTTCTTC. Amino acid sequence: CSATRQLSYNEQFF.